This T cell receptor (beta chain) originates from a study of early T cells in non-severe SARS-CoV-2 infection. Study at large: Chains from this unsorted whole-blood bulk RNA could not be paired.

V dropped 7 bases and J dropped 5; count of bases not matched to a gene: 10. Germline V gene lookup returns CDR1 SEHNR and CDR2 FQNEAQ (reference sequence). The CDR3 has 15 residues. Unique molecular identifier tags were affixed to discrete cDNA molecules. TCRdb re-analysed the 5' RACE reads in MiXCR, keeping a single row per CDR3 protein. This table has tens of thousands of distinct CDR3 sequences, 6% to 7% appearing once. This clonotype was seen a handful of times. The receptor was isolated from an adult who was a healthcare worker with PCR-confirmed SARS-CoV-2 infection or an uninfected control (not recorded which). This sample comprised whole blood, obtained at baseline. The J gene is TRBJ2-1, the V gene TRBV7-9, with TRBD2 matching over 8 bases. The CDR3 coding sequence is TGTGCCAGCACCCGGTCACTAGCGGAGCACAATGAGCAGTTCTTC. Protein product: CASTRSLAEHNEQFF.